This TCR beta chain was identified in a study of blood T cell repertoires in COVID-19. Study at large: Collection of acute and convalescent COVID-19 samples took place in the United States, Italy and Spain. Sample material is recorded as cDNA or gDNA derived from T cells, B-cell-depleted T cells, or PBMCs.

The CDR3 is 14 residues long. Per the germline V gene, CDR1 is SQVTM and CDR2 is ANQGSEA. J lost 0 bases, V lost 0 bases, and 1 base had no gene match. Original analysis: Amplification with reference gene primers provided the estimates of nucleated cell counts. Using immunoSEQ multiplex PCR, the repertoire was profiled, and TCRdb retains in-frame clones only, with some absent. The V and J calls and clone size come from that table; D and trimming were worked out from the DNA. The profile shows a few hundred thousand clones, roughly 84% of them singletons. The TCR sequence derives from a woman between 40 and 55 years old who had recovered from COVID-19. The chain recombines TRBV29-1 with TRBJ1-2; 7 positions agree with TRBD1. What was sequenced was PBMCs or T cells enriched from blood (not recorded which). The CDR3 DNA reads as TGCAGCGTTGAAGAGAGGGGGCCTAACTATGGCTACACCTTC. This translates into CSVEERGPNYGYTF.